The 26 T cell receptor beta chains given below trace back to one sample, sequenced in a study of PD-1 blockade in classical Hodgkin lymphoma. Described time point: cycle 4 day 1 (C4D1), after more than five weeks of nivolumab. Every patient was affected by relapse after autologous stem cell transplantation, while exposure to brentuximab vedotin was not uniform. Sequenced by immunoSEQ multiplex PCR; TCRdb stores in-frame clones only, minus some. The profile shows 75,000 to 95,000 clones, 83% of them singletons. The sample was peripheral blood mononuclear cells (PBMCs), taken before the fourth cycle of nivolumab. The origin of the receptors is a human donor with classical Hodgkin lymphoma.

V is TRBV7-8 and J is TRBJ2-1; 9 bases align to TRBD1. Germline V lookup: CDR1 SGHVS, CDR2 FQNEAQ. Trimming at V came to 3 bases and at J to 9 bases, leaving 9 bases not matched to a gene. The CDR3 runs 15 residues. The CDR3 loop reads CASSLEGQGRIEQFF. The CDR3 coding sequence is TGTGCCAGCAGCTTGGAGGGACAGGGCAGGATTGAGCAGTTCTTC.

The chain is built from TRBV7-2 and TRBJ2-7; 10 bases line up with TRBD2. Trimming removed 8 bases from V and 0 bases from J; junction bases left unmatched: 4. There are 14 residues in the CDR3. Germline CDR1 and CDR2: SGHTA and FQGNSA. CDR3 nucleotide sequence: TGTGCCAGCCAGAGCGGGAGGGCCTCCTACGAGCAGTACTTC. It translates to CASQSGRASYEQYF.

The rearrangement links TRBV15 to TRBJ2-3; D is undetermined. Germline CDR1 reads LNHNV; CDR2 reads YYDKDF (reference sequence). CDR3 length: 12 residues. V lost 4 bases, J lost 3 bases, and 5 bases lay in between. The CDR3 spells CATSMGTDTQYF. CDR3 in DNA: TGTGCCACCAGCATGGGGACAGATACGCAGTATTTT.

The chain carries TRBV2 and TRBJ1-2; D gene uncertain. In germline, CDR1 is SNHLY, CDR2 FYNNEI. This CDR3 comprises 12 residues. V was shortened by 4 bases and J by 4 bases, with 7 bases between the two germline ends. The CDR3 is CASSVELYGYTF. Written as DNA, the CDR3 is TGTGCCAGCAGTGTAGAGCTCTATGGCTACACCTTC. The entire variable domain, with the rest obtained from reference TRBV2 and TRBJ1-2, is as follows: EPEVTQTPSHQVTQMGQEVILRCVPISNHLYFYWYRQILGQKVEFLVSFYNNEISEKSEIFDDQFSVERPDGSNFTLKIRSTKLEDSAMYFCASSVELYGYTFGSGTRLTVV.

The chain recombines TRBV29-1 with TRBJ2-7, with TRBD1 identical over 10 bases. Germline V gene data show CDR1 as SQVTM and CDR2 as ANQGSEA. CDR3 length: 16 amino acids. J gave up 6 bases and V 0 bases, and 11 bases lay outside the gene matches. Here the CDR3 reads CSVEDWVGQGVREQYF. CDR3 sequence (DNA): TGCAGCGTTGAAGATTGGGTCGGACAGGGGGTTCGCGAGCAGTACTTC.

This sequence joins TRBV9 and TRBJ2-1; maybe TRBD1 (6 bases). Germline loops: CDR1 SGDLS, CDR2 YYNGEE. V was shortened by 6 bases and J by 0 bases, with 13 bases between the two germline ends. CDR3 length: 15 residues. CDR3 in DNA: TGTGCCAGCACCACAGGGCGTAGCTCCTACAATGAGCAGTTCTTC. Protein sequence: CASTTGRSSYNEQFF.

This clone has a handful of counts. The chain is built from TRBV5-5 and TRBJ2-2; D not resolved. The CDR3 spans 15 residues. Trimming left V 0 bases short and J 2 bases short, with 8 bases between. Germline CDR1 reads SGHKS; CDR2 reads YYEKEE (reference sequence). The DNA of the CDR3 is TGTGCCAGCAGCTTGGCGGTACACAACACCGGGGAGCTGTTTTTT. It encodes CASSLAVHNTGELFF.

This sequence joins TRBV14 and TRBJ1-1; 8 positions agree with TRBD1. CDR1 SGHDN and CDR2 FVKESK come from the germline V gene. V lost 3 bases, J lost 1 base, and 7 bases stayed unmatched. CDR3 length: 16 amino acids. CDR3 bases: TGTGCCAGCAGCCACCACCCCGGACAGGGGAACACTGAAGCTTTCTTT. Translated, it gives CASSHHPGQGNTEAFF.

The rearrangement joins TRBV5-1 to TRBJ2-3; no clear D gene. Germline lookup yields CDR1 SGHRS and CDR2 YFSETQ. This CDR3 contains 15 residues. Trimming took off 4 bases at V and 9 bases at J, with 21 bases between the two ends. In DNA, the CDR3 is TGCGCCAGCAGCCCTCGTCCGACCTACCTCGACACGCAGTATTTT. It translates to CASSPRPTYLDTQYF.

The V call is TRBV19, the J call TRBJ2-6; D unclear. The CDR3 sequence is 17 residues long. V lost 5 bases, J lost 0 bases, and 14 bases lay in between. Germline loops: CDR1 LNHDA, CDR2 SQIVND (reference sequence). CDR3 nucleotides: TGTGCCAGTAGTCTTCTCCCACCGTCCTCTGGGGCCAACGTCCTGACTTTC. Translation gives CASSLLPPSSGANVLTF.

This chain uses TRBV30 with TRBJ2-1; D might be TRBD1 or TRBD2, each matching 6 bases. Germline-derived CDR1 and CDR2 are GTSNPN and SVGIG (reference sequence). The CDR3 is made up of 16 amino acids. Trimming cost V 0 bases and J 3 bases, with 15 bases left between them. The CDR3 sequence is CAWSVLGGLIYNEQFF. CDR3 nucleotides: TGTGCCTGGAGTGTATTAGGGGGACTGATCTACAATGAGCAGTTCTTC.

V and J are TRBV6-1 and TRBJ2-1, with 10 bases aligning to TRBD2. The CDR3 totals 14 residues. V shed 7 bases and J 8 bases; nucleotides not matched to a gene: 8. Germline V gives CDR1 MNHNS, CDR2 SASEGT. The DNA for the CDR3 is TGTGCCAGCAATCCACTAGCGGGACGTCATGAGCAGTTCTTC. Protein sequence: CASNPLAGRHEQFF.

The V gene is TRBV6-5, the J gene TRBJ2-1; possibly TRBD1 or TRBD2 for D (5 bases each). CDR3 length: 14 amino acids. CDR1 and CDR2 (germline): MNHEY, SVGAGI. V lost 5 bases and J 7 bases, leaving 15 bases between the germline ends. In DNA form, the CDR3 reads TGTGCCAGCAGTCCCGGGACGAGAATTAATGAGCAGTTCTTC. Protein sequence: CASSPGTRINEQFF.

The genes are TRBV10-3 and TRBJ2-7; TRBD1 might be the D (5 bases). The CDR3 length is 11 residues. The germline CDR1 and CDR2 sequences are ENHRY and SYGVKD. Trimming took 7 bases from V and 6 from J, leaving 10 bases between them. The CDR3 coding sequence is TGTGCCATCACTTGGGGCGGCGAGCAGTACTTC. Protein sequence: CAITWGGEQYF.

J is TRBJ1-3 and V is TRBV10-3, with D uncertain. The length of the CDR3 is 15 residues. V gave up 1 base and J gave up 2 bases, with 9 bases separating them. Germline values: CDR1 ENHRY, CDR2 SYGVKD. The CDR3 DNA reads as TGTGCCATCAGTGAGTATGGGCGAGCTGGAAACACCATATATTTT. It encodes CAISEYGRAGNTIYF.

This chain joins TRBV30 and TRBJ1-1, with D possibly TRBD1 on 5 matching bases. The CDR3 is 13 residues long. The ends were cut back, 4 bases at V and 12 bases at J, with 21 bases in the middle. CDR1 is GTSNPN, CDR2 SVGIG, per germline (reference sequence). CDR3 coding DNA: TGTGCCTGGACCTCGAAGGGGCTCCAAGGGACTTTCTTT. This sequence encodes CAWTSKGLQGTFF. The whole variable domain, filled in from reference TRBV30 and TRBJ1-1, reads SQTIHQWPATLVQPVGSPLSLECTVEGTSNPNLYWYRQAAGRGLQLLFYSVGIGQISSEVPQNLSASRPQDRQFILSSKKLLLSDSGFYLCAWTSKGLQGTFFGQGTRLTVV.

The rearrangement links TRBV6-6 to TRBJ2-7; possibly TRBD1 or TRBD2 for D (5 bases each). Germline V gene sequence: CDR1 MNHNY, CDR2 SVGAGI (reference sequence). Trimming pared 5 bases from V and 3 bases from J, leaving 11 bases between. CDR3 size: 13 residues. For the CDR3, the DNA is TGTGCCAGCAGTACGGGACCCAGCTACGAGCAGTACTTC. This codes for CASSTGPSYEQYF.

CDR3 protein: CASSWTSGRGSTDTQYF. Here the CDR3 DNA reads TGTGCCAGCAGTTGGACTAGCGGGAGGGGTAGCACAGATACGCAGTATTTT. The chain employs TRBV11-2 and TRBJ2-3, with TRBD2 matching 15 bases. This CDR3 comprises 17 residues. V lost 6 bases to trimming and J lost 0 bases; unmatched junction nucleotides: 4. Germline-derived CDR1 and CDR2 are SGHAT and FQNNGV.

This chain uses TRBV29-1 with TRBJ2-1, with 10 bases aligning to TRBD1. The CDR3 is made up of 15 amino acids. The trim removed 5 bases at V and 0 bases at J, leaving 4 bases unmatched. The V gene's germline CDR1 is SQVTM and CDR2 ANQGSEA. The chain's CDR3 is CSVLGDRGSYNEQFF. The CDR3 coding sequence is TGCAGCGTTCTAGGGGACAGGGGCTCCTACAATGAGCAGTTCTTC.

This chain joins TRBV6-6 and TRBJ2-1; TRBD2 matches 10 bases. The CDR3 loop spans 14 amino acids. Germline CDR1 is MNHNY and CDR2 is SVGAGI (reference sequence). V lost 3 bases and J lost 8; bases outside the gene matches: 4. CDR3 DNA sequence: TGTGCCAGCAGTTATGGGACTAGCGTCCATGAGCAGTTCTTC. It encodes CASSYGTSVHEQFF.

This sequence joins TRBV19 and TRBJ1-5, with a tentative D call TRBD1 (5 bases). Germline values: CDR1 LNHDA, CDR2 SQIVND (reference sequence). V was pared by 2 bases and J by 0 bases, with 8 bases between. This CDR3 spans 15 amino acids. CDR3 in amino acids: CASSILGDSNQPQHF. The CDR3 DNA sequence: TGTGCCAGTAGTATATTGGGGGATAGCAATCAGCCCCAGCATTTT.

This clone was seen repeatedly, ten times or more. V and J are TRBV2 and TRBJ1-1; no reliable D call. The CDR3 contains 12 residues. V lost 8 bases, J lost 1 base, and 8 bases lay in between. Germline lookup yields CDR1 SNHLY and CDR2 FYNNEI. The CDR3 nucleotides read TGTGCCAGCCGATTTGCGAACACTGAAGCTTTCTTT. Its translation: CASRFANTEAFF.

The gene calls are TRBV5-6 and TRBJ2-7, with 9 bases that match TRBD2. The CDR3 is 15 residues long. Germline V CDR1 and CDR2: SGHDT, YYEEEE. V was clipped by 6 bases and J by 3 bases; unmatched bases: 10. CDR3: CASTLRGGAGYEQYF. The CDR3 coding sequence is TGTGCCAGCACCCTGCGGGGGGGCGCGGGCTACGAGCAGTACTTC.

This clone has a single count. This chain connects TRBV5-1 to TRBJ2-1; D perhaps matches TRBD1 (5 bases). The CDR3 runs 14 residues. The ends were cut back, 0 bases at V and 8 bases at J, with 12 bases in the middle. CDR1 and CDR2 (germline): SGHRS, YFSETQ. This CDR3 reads CASSLVRGVDEQFF. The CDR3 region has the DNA TGCGCCAGCAGCTTGGTTAGGGGCGTCGATGAGCAGTTCTTC.

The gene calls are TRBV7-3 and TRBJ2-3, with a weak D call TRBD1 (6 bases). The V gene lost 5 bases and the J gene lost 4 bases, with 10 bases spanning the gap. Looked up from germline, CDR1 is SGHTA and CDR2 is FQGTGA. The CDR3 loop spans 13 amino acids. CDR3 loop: CASSQGFSDTQYF. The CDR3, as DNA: TGTGCCAGCAGCCAGGGGTTTTCAGATACGCAGTATTTT. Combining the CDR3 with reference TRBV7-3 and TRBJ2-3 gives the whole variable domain GAGVSQTPSNKVTEKGKYVELRCDPISGHTALYWYRQSLGQGPEFLIYFQGTGAADDSGLPNDRFFAVRPEGSVSTLKIQRTERGDSAVYLCASSQGFSDTQYFGPGTRLTVL.

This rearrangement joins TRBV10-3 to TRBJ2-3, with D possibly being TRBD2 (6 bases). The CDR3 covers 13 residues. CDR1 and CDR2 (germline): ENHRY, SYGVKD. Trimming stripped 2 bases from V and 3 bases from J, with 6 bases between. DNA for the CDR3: TGTGCCATCAGTGAGGCGGGAACAGATACGCAGTATTTT. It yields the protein CAISEAGTDTQYF.